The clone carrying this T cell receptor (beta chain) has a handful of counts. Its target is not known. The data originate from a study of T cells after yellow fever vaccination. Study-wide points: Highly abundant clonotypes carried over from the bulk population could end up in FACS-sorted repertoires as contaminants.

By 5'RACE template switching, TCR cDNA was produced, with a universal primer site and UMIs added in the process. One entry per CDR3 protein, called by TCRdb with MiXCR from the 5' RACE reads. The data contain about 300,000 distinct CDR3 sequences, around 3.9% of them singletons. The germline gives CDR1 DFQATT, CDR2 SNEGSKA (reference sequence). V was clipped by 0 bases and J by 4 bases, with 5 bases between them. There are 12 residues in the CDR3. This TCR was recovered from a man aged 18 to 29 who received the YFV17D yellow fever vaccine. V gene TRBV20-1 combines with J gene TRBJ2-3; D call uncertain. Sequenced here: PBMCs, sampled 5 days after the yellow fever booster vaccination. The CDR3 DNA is TGCAGTGCTAGAGATGGCCCAGATACGCAGTATTTT. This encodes CSARDGPDTQYF.